The 16 T cell receptor beta chains given below trace back to one sample, sequenced in a study of blood T cell repertoires in COVID-19. Measured with immunoSEQ multiplex PCR; TCRdb has only the in-frame clones, and not every one. The data contain about 40,000 clones, around 83% of them singletons. The sequencing input was peripheral blood. These receptors were taken from a woman aged 55-70 years with acute or convalescent COVID-19.

This clone was observed a few times. The rearrangement uses TRBV3-1 (or the pseudogene TRBV3-2) and TRBJ1-2; 7 bases agree with TRBD1. Germline V gene data show CDR1 as LGHDT and CDR2 as YNNKEL (reference sequence). Unmatched junction bases numbered 8, after V lost 0 bases and J lost 4 bases. CDR3 length equals 16 residues. CDR3 amino acids: CASSQDPGGGLYGYTF. Here the CDR3 DNA reads TGTGCCAGCAGCCAAGACCCAGGGGGAGGCCTCTATGGCTACACCTTC.

The rearrangement joins TRBV2 to TRBJ2-7; a weak D match, TRBD1 (6 bases). CDR1 and CDR2 (germline): SNHLY, FYNNEI. CDR3 length: 14 residues. Trimming took 3 bases from V and 2 from J, leaving 11 bases between them. CDR3 protein: CASSDRDIAYEQYF. The CDR3 DNA sequence: TGTGCCAGCAGTGACAGGGACATAGCCTACGAGCAGTACTTC. Variable domain in full (rest from reference TRBV2 and TRBJ2-7): EPEVTQTPSHQVTQMGQEVILRCVPISNHLYFYWYRQILGQKVEFLVSFYNNEISEKSEIFDDQFSVERPDGSNFTLKIRSTKLEDSAMYFCASSDRDIAYEQYFGPGTRLTVT.

The chain links TRBV19 to TRBJ2-1; 9 nucleotides agree with TRBD1. This CDR3 has 15 residues. V lost 2 bases and J lost 10; bases outside the gene matches: 9. Germline V CDR1 and CDR2: LNHDA, SQIVND (reference sequence). CDR3 sequence: CASSITGGLTKEQFF. Here the CDR3 DNA reads TGTGCCAGTAGTATAACAGGGGGCCTTACCAAAGAGCAGTTCTTC. The full variable domain, in which reference TRBV19 and TRBJ2-1 provide the parts outside the CDR3, is DGGITQSPKYLFRKEGQNVTLSCEQNLNHDAMYWYRQDPGQGLRLIYYSQIVNDFQKGDIAEGYSVSREKKESFPLTVTSAQKNPTAFYLCASSITGGLTKEQFFGPGTRLTVL.

This rearrangement joins TRBV5-1 to TRBJ1-2; D uncertain. V was shortened by 0 bases and J by 6 bases, with 12 bases between the two germline ends. Germline CDR1 reads SGHRS; CDR2 reads YFSETQ. This CDR3 spans 14 amino acids. CDR3 coding DNA: TGCGCCAGCAGCTTGGCGGAGGGTATGAATGGCTACACCTTC. Encoded protein: CASSLAEGMNGYTF.

V usage is TRBV15 and J usage is TRBJ2-1; no definite D call. CDR3 length: 16 residues. The germline V gene has CDR1 LNHNV and CDR2 YYDKDF (reference sequence). Deletions cut 1 base from V and 8 bases from J, with 18 bases between. The DNA for the CDR3 is TGTGCCACCAGCAGAGGCCCGGGTATAGGAAGCGATGAGCAGTTCTTC. Its protein product is CATSRGPGIGSDEQFF.

V is TRBV10-1 and J is TRBJ1-5, with D unresolved. Trimming took 4 bases from V and 3 from J, leaving 22 bases between them. Germline V gives CDR1 WNHNN, CDR2 SYGVQD (reference sequence). This CDR3 is 18 amino acids long. CDR3 coding DNA: TGCGCCAGCAGTGGAAAGGGCGGACTTCGGCTGCTCAATCAGCCCCAGCATTTT. Translated: CASSGKGGLRLLNQPQHF.

V is TRBV6-4 and J is TRBJ2-5, with 9 bases aligning to TRBD1. The V segment lost 3 bases and the J segment 10 bases; nucleotides outside the gene matches: 9. Germline V lookup: CDR1 MRHNA, CDR2 SNTAGT. The CDR3 consists of 14 residues. Here the CDR3 reads CASSERTGGPVQYF. CDR3 in DNA: TGTGCCAGCAGTGAGCGTACAGGGGGCCCCGTCCAGTACTTC.

The chain couples TRBV30 to TRBJ1-1; 9 bases are shared with TRBD1. The germline CDR1 and CDR2 sequences are GTSNPN and SVGIG (reference sequence). V lost 1 base to trimming and J lost 4 bases; unmatched junction nucleotides: 10. The CDR3 covers 16 residues. The CDR3 nucleotides are TGTGCCTGGAGTGGAAGGACAGGGGTCGGTATCACTGAAGCTTTCTTT. Protein sequence: CAWSGRTGVGITEAFF.

The chain combines TRBV29-1 with TRBJ2-1, with 7 bases matching TRBD1. The CDR3 length is 13 residues. CDR1 and CDR2 from the germline V gene are SQVTM and ANQGSEA. V lost 1 base, J lost 12 bases, and 9 bases stayed unmatched. CDR3 in DNA: TGCAGCGTTGAAGTAGGGGGCAGGGCTTCGCAGTTCTTC. The encoded protein is CSVEVGGRASQFF.

The chain combines TRBV7-2 with TRBJ2-5; TRBD2 agrees at 8 bases. The CDR3 covers 14 residues. The J segment lost 7 bases and the V segment lost 0 bases, leaving 4 bases of the junction unmatched. CDR1 is SGHTA and CDR2 is FQGNSA in the germline V gene. CDR3 nucleotide sequence: TGTGCCAGCAGCTTAGCCGGACTAGCAGGGACCCAGTACTTC. Protein product: CASSLAGLAGTQYF. Full variable domain (missing parts from reference TRBV7-2 and TRBJ2-5): GAGVSQSPSNKVTEKGKDVELRCDPISGHTALYWYRQSLGQGLEFLIYFQGNSAPDKSGLPSDRFSAERTGGSVSTLTIQRTQQEDSAVYLCASSLAGLAGTQYFGPGTRLLVL.

The gene calls are TRBV6-5 and TRBJ1-2; 8 bases map to TRBD1. The germline gives CDR1 MNHEY, CDR2 SVGAGI. V lost 2 bases and J lost 10; bases outside the gene matches: 9. CDR3 size: 14 residues. CDR3 in DNA: TGTGCCAGCAGTTACACCGGACAGGGCTCTATCTACACCTTC. Encoded protein: CASSYTGQGSIYTF.

V and J are TRBV18 and TRBJ1-5, with D hard to call. This CDR3 region has 15 residues. Germline V gene data show CDR1 as KGHSH and CDR2 as LQKENI. V gave up 5 bases and J gave up 2 bases, with 13 bases separating them. CDR3 sequence reads: CASSSSGHGNQPQHF. The CDR3 bases are TGTGCCAGCTCAAGTAGTGGGCATGGCAATCAGCCCCAGCATTTT.

The chain employs TRBV7-3 and TRBJ1-1; the D is unclear. This CDR3 contains 13 residues. The germline CDR1 and CDR2 sequences are SGHTA and FQGTGA. V lost 5 bases and J lost 3, with 10 bases in between. The DNA of the CDR3 is TGTGCCAGCAGCAACGGGAGGGACACTGAAGCTTTCTTT. Encoded protein: CASSNGRDTEAFF.

This clone has more than one count but fewer than ten. The chain joins TRBV19 to TRBJ1-5, with 10 bases lining up with TRBD1. Germline-derived CDR1 and CDR2 are LNHDA and SQIVND (reference sequence). Unmatched junction bases numbered 13, after V lost 5 bases and J lost 9 bases. CDR3 length equals 16 residues. CDR3 bases: TGTGCCAGTAGTGCCCGGACAGGGGGGACTGGGGGGCCCCAGCATTTT. Translation gives CASSARTGGTGGPQHF.

The CDR3 DNA reads TGCGCCAGCAGCCCCCAGGCGCCCAATAATTCACCCCTCCACTTT. This translates into CASSPQAPNNSPLHF. The rearrangement uses TRBV10-2 and TRBJ1-6; unclear D gene. Germline V gene data show CDR1 as WSHSY and CDR2 as SAAADI. Trimming cost V 6 bases and J 5 bases, with 14 bases left between them. The CDR3 is made up of 15 amino acids.

V is TRBV12-3 or TRBV12-4 and J is TRBJ1-2, with TRBD1 matching over 7 bases. The CDR3 is made up of 13 amino acids. The CDR3 loop reads CASGRGRGYGYTF. The CDR3 nucleotides are TGTGCTTCCGGGAGGGGGCGCGGCTATGGCTACACCTTC.